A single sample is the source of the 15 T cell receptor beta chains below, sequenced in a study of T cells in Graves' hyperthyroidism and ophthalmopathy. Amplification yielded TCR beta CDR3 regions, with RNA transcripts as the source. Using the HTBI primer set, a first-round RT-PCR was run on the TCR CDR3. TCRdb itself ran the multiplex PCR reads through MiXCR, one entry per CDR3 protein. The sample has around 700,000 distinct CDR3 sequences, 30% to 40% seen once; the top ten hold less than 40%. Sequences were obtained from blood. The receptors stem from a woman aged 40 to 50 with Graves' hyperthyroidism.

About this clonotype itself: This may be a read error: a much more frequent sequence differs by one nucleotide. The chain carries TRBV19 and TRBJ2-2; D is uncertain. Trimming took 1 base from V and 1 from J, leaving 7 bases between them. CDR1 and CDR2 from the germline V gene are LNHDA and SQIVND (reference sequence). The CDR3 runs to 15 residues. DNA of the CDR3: TGTGCCAGTAGTATAGTTGGGGAGAACACCGGGGAGCTGTTTTTT. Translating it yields CASSIVGENTGELFF.

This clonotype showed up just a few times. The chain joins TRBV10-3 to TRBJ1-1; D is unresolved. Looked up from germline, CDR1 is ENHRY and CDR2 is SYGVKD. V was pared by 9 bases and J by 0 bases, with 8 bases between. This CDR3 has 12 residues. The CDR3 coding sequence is TGTGCCATGAAGGATATGAACACTGAAGCTTTCTTT. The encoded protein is CAMKDMNTEAFF.

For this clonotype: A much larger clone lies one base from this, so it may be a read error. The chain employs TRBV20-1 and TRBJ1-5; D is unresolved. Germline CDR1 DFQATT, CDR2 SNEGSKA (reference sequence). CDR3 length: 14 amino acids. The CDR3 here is CSTRPRDSNQPQHF. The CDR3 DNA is TGCAGTACTAGACCCAGAGATAGCAATCAGCCCCAGCATTTT.

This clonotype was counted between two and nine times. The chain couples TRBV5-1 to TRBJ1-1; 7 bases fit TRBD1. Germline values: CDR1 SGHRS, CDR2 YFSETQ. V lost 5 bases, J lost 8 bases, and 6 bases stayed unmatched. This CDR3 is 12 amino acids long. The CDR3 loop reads CASRKGAQEAFF. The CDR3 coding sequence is TGCGCCAGCAGAAAGGGGGCTCAAGAAGCTTTCTTT. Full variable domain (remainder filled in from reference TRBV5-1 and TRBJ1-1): KAGVTQTPRYLIKTRGQQVTLSCSPISGHRSVSWYQQTPGQGLQFLFEYFSETQRNKGNFPGRFSGRQFSNSRSEMNVSTLELGDSALYLCASRKGAQEAFFGQGTRLTVV.

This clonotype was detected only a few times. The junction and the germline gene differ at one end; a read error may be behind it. In nucleotides, the CDR3 is TGTGCCAGCAGCCCTACCGGGACAAACTTTGGCTACACCTTC. This sequence encodes CASSPTGTNFGYTF. The rearrangement uses TRBV27 and TRBJ1-2, with TRBD1 as a possible D gene (6 bases). Germline CDR1 and CDR2: MNHEY and SMNVEV (reference sequence). The length of the CDR3 is 14 residues.

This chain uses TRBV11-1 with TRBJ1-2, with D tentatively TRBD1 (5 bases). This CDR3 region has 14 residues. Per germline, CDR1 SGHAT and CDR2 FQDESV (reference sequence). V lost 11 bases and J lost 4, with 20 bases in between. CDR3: CAWFGAGTIYGYTF. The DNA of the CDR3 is TGTGCCTGGTTTGGAGCGGGGACGATCTATGGCTACACCTTC.

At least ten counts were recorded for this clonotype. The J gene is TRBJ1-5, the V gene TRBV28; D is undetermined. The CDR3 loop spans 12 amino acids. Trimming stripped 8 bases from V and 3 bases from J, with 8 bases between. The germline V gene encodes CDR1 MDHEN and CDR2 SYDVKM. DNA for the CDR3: TGTGCCAGCCGGACGGTCAATCAGCCCCAGCATTTT. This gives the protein CASRTVNQPQHF.

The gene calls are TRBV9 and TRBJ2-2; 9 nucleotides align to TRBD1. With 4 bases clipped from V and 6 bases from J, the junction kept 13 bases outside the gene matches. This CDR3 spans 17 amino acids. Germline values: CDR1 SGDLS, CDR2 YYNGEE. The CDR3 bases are TGTGCCAGCAGCCCGAAAATCTCGACAGGGGGTGCCGGGGAGCTGTTTTTT. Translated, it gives CASSPKISTGGAGELFF.

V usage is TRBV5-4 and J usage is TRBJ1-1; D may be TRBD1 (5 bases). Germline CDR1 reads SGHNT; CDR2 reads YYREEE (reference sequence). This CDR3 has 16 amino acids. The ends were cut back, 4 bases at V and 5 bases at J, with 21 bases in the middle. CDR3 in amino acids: CASSPPAGMGLTEAFF. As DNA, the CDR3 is TGTGCCAGCAGCCCACCGGCAGGGATGGGATTAACTGAAGCTTTCTTT.

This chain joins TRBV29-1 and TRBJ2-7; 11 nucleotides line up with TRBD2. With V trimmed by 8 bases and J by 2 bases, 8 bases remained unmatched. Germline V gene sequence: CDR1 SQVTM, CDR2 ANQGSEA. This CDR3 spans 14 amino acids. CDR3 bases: TGCAGCTTAACTCCGACTAGCGGGACCTACGAGCAGTACTTC. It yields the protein CSLTPTSGTYEQYF.

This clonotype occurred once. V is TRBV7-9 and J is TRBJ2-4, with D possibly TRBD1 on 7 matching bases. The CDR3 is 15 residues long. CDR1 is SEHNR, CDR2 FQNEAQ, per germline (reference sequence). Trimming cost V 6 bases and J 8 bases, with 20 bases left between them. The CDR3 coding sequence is TGTGCCAGCAGGCCTGAATGGCAGGGGGAGGACATTCAGTACTTC. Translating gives CASRPEWQGEDIQYF.

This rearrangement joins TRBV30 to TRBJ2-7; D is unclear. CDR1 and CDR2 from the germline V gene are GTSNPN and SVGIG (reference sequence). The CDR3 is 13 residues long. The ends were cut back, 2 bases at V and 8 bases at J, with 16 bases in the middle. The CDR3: CAWSTGGEGKQYF. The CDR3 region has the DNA TGTGCCTGGAGTACGGGCGGAGAAGGGAAGCAGTACTTC.

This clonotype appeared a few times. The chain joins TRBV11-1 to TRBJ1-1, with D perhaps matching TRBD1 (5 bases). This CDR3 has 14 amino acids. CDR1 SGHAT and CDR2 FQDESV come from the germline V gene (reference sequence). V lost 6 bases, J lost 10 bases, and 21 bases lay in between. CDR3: CASSLSVLQGLAFF. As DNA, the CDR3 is TGTGCCAGCAGTTTATCCGTTTTGCAGGGTTTAGCTTTCTTT.

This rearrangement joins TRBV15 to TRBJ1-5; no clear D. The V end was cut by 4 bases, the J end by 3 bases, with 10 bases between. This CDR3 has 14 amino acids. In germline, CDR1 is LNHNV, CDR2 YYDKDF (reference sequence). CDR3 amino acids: CATSIAGDNQPQHF. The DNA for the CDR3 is TGTGCCACCAGCATCGCCGGGGACAATCAGCCCCAGCATTTT.

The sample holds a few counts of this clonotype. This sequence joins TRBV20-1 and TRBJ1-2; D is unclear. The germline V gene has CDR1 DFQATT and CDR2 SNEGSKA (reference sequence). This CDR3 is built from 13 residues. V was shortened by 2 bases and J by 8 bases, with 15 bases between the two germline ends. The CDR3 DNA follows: TGCAGTGCTAGATCCGTACCGACGCAGGGCTACACCTTC. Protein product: CSARSVPTQGYTF.